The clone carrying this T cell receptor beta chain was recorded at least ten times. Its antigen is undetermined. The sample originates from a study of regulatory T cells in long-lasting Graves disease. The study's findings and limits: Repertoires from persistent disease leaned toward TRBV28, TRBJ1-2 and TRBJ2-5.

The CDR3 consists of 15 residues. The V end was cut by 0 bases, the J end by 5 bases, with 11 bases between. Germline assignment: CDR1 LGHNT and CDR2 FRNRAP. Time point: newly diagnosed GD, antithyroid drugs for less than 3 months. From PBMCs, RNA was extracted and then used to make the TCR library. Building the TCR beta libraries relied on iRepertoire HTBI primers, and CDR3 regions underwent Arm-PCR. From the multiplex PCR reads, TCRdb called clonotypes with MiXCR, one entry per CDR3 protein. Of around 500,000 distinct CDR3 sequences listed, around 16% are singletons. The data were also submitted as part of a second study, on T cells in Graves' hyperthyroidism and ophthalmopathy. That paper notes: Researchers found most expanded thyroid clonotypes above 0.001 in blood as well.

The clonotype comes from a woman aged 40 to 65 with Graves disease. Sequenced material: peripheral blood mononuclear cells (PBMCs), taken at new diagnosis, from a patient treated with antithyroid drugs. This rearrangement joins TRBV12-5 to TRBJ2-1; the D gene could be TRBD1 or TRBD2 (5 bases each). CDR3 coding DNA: TGTGCTAGTGGTTTGGTTGGGGGTTTTAACAATGAGCAGTTCTTC. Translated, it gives CASGLVGGFNNEQFF.